These T cell receptor beta chains were read from a single sample in a study of cytomegalovirus exposure and HLA in healthy donors. Using immunoSEQ multiplex PCR, the repertoire was profiled, and TCRdb retains in-frame clones only, with some absent. The table shows around 150,000 clones, with roughly 80% occurring only once. Sequenced: PBMCs. These receptors were taken from a woman in her forties in good health and CMV-seropositive. CDR3s include the opening cysteine and the closing phenylalanine or tryptophan. Clone size is given for some rows only: seen once, a few or many times, or a class if the clone is expanded.

V gene	CDR3 length	J gene	clone size	CDR3 protein
TRBV7-2	16	TRBJ2-1	NA	CASSTRGGGSYNEQFF
TRBV6-1	14	TRBJ1-2	NA	CATYLTGSFNGYTF
TRBV7-3	14	TRBJ1-1	NA	CASSRDSMHTEAFF
TRBV29-1	13	TRBJ2-7	NA	CSVLGRGQHEQYF
TRBV28	15	TRBJ1-1	NA	CASSETGTPNTEAFF
TRBV9	15	TRBJ2-2	NA	CASSVIGEGAGELFF
TRBV28	17	TRBJ2-7	NA	CASSLRGSSGRKYEQYF
TRBV7-8	15	TRBJ1-1	NA	CASSPMQGADTEAFF
TRBV5-1	15	TRBJ1-4	NA	CASSLARATNEKLFF
TRBV29-1	14	TRBJ1-1	NA	CSGDPGGGYTEAFF
TRBV28	16	TRBJ2-5	NA	CASSLSGTGKKETQYF
TRBV9	14	TRBJ2-1	NA	CASSVATGYNEQFF
TRBV14	14	TRBJ2-5	NA	CASSQYRGIETQYF
TRBV5-4	12	TRBJ1-1	few	CAIQTGNTEAFF
TRBV28	15	TRBJ2-7	NA	CASRMGGFQGYEQYF
TRBV30	14	TRBJ2-3	few	CAWTTFFDTDTQYF
TRBV19	15	TRBJ2-3	NA	CASSSRRDPSDTQYF
TRBV9	15	TRBJ2-1	NA	CASSVVSGRGNEQFF
TRBV6-5	14	TRBJ2-7	NA	CASTPTGQSYEQYF
TRBV11-2	14	TRBJ1-1	NA	CASSRWDRNTEAFF
TRBV6-5	14	TRBJ1-2	few	CASTRDRSNYGYTF
TRBV7-3	13	TRBJ1-1	few	CASSSGLATEAFF
TRBV7-2	16	TRBJ1-1	NA	CASSLVISQVNTEAFF
TRBV9	15	TRBJ2-2	NA	CASSVGTLNTGELFF
TRBV6-1	14	TRBJ1-1	few	CASNHRGLRTEAFF
TRBV27	15	TRBJ1-3	NA	CASSTNRGSGNTIYF
TRBV6-5	13	TRBJ1-1	few	CAAAWRRDTEAFF
TRBV9	13	TRBJ2-1	NA	CASSVEQGDEQFF
TRBV4-3	15	TRBJ1-6	NA	CASSQDRQGGSPLHF
TRBV7-2	14	TRBJ2-2	NA	CASRRGSNTGELFF
TRBV6-1	12	TRBJ2-7	NA	CASSERGYEQYF
TRBV28	14	TRBJ1-1	NA	CASSLEQGGTEAFF
TRBV5-6	13	TRBJ1-4	few	CASSLNYNEKLFF
TRBV5-8	15	TRBJ2-1	NA	CASTRAGSSYNEQFF
TRBV4-1	13	TRBJ2-2	few	CASSRDSSGELFF
TRBV7-2	14	TRBJ2-7	NA	CASSPSGQGYEQYF
TRBV2	16	TRBJ2-4	NA	CASAATGSLAKNIQYF
TRBV6-1	15	TRBJ1-1	NA	CASSEGGPANTEAFF
TRBV9	14	TRBJ2-3	NA	CASSIGLAGDTQYF
TRBV5-1	14	TRBJ2-1	NA	CASSPANNYNEQFF
TRBV29-1	11	TRBJ2-1	few	CSVLSYNEQFF
TRBV25-1	15	TRBJ1-3	once	CASSGYSGPGNTIYF
TRBV10-3	11	TRBJ2-7	NA	CAISRDFEQYF
TRBV5-1	14	TRBJ2-7	NA	CASNRDPDSYEQYF
TRBV29-1	15	TRBJ2-1	NA	CSVVELAGVGSEQFF
TRBV5-6	15	TRBJ1-6	NA	CASSSVRDKRSPLHF
TRBV2	14	TRBJ2-1	NA	CASRTRQGRNEQFF
TRBV19	15	TRBJ2-3	NA	CASSHPSDHTDTQYF
TRBV27	15	TRBJ2-5	NA	CASSKRGQGRETQYF
TRBV7-2	15	TRBJ2-1	NA	CASSLSGRWYNEQLF
TRBV28	13	TRBJ2-7	few	CASSLFRGPEQYF
TRBV5-6	12	TRBJ1-1	NA	CASSFPGTEAFF